Following are 5 T cell receptor beta chains from one sample sequenced in a study of shared clonotypes between healthy human individuals. Sequencing used immunoSEQ multiplex PCR; TCRdb keeps in-frame clones, though not all of them. The sample holds 2 million to 2.5 million clones, more than 85% seen once. The sequencing input was naive CD4+ T cells from PBMCs. Subset specified: CD45RA+ positively selected. These receptors were obtained from a man between 18 and 29 years old in good health. Some clones in this sample may be carry-over from other donors' samples.

This sequence joins TRBV2 and TRBJ2-5; TRBD1 matches 11 bases. This CDR3 is built from 15 residues. Per germline, CDR1 SNHLY and CDR2 FYNNEI. The junction had 5 bases not matched to a gene; V was cut back by 4 bases and J by 4 bases. CDR3 in DNA: TGTGCCAGCAGTGTCCGGACAGGGGGCGGAGAGACCCAGTACTTC. The encoded protein is CASSVRTGGGETQYF. The full variable domain, completed using reference TRBV2 and TRBJ2-5, is EPEVTQTPSHQVTQMGQEVILRCVPISNHLYFYWYRQILGQKVEFLVSFYNNEISEKSEIFDDQFSVERPDGSNFTLKIRSTKLEDSAMYFCASSVRTGGGETQYFGPGTRLLVL.

Remarks on this clone: Within the sample, other DNA sequences also encode this same CDR3. V and J are TRBV28 and TRBJ1-1; tentative D call: TRBD1 (6 bases). The CDR3 sequence is 15 residues long. The germline CDR1 and CDR2 sequences are MDHEN and SYDVKM. V shed 5 bases and J shed 1 base, with 14 bases lying between them. CDR3: CASSPGGTSNTEAFF. The CDR3 region has the DNA TGTGCCAGCAGTCCTGGAGGGACATCGAACACTGAAGCTTTCTTT.

The genes are TRBV27 and TRBJ1-5; maybe TRBD1 (6 bases). Germline assignment: CDR1 MNHEY and CDR2 SMNVEV (reference sequence). The CDR3 covers 15 residues. Trimming took off 6 bases at V and 0 bases at J, with 12 bases between the two ends. For the CDR3, the DNA is TGTGCCAGCAGCCAGGACAGTCTTAGCAATCAGCCCCAGCATTTT. Its translation: CASSQDSLSNQPQHF.

Details on this clone: The sample holds other DNA sequences that translate to the same CDR3. J is TRBJ1-1 and V is TRBV11-2; perhaps TRBD1 as D (5 bases). Germline V CDR1 and CDR2: SGHAT, FQNNGV. CDR3 length: 13 amino acids. Trimming left V 5 bases short and J 0 bases short, with 7 bases between. Here the CDR3 reads CASSRDLNTEAFF. The CDR3 DNA reads TGTGCCAGCAGCAGGGACTTGAACACTGAAGCTTTCTTT.

The chain couples TRBV29-1 to TRBJ2-7; possibly TRBD2 for D (6 bases). The germline V and J ends were trimmed by 4 bases and 6 bases, with 13 bases remaining between them. In germline, CDR1 is SQVTM, CDR2 ANQGSEA. The CDR3 consists of 12 residues. CDR3 residues: CSVVHGGFEQYF. CDR3 DNA sequence: TGCAGCGTTGTCCACGGAGGGTTCGAGCAGTACTTC.